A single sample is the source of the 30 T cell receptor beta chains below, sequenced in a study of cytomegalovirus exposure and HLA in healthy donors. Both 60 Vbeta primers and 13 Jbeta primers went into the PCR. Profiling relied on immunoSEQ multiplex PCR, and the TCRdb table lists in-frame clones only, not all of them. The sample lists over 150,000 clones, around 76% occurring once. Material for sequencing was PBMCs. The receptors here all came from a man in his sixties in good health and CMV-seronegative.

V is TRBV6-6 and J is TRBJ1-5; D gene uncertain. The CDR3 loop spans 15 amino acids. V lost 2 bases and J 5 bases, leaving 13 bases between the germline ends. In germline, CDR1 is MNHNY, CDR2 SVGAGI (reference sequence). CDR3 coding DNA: TGTGCCAGCAGTTACACTAAGAGCCCCTATCAGCCCCAGCATTTT. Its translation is CASSYTKSPYQPQHF.

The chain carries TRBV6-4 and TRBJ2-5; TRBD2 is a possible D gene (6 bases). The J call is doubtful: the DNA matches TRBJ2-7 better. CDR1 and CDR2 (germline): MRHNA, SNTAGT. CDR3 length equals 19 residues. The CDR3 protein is CASSDERLFGTGSSYEQYF. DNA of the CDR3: TGTGCCAGCAGTGACGAAAGGCTGTTTGGGACTGGAAGCTCCTACGAGCAGTACTTC.

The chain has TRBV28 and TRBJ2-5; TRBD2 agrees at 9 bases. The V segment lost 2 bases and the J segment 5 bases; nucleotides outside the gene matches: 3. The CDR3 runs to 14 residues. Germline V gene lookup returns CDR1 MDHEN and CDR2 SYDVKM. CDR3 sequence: CASSLISGSETQYF. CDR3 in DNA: TGTGCCAGCAGTTTAATTAGCGGGAGTGAGACCCAGTACTTC.

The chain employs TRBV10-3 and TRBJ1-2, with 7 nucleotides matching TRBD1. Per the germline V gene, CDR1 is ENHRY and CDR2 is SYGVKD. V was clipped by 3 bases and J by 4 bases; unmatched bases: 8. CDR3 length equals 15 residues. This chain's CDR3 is CAISDSDRAFYGYTF. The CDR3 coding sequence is TGTGCCATCAGTGATTCCGACAGGGCCTTCTATGGCTACACCTTC.

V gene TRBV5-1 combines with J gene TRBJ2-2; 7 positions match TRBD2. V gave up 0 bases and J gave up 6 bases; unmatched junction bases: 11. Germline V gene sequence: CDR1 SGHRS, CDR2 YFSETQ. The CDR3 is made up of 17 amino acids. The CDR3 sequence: CASSLVLQKGGSGELFF. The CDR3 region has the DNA TGCGCCAGCAGCTTGGTGTTACAGAAGGGAGGGTCCGGGGAGCTGTTTTTT.

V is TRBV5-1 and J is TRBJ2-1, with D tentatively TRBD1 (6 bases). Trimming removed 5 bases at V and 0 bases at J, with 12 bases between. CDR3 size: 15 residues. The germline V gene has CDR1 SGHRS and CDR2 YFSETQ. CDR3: CASRITGSSYNEQFF. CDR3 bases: TGCGCCAGCAGGATAACAGGGAGCTCCTACAATGAGCAGTTCTTC.

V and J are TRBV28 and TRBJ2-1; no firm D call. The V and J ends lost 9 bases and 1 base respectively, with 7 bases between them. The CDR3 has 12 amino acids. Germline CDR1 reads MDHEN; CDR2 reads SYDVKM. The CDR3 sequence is CASTPSYNEQFF. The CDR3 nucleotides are TGTGCCAGTACACCATCCTACAATGAGCAGTTCTTC.

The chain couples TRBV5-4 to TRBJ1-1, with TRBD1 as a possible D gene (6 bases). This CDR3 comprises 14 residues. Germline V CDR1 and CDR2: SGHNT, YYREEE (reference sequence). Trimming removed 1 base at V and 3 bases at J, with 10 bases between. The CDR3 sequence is CASSLPGADTEAFF. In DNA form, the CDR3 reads TGTGCCAGCAGCTTGCCAGGGGCCGACACTGAAGCTTTCTTT.

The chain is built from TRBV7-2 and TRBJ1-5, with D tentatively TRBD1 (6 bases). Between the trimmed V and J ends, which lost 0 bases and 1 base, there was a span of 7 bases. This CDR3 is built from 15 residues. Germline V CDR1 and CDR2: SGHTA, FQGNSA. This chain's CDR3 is CASSLARGSNQPQHF. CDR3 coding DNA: TGTGCCAGCAGCTTAGCGAGGGGGAGCAATCAGCCCCAGCATTTT.

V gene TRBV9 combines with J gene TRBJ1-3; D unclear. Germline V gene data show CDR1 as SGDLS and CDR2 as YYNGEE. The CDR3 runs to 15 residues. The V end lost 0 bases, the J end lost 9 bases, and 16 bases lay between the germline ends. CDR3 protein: CASSVAFSSPGTIYF. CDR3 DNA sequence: TGTGCCAGCAGCGTAGCGTTCAGCTCGCCGGGCACCATATATTTT.

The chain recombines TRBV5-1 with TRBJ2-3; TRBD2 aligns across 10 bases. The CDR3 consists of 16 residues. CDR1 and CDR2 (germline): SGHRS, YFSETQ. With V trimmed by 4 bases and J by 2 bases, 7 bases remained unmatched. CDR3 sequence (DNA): TGCGCCAGCAGCGTGCCTAGCGGGGGCAACACAGATACGCAGTATTTT. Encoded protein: CASSVPSGGNTDTQYF.

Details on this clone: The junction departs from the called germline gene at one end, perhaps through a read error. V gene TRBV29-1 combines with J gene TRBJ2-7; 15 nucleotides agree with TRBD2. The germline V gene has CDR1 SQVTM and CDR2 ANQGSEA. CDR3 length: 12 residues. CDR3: CSAGGLAGGQNF. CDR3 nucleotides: TGCAGCGCCGGAGGACTAGCGGGAGGGCAGAACTTC.

The chain's CDR3 is CASSPRGTSGINNEQFF. The CDR3 nucleotides read TGTGCCAGCAGCCCACGGGGGACTAGCGGGATAAACAATGAGCAGTTCTTC. J is TRBJ2-1 and V is TRBV7-8; 13 nucleotides match TRBD2. Losses at the gene ends were 5 bases for V and 5 bases for J; bases not matched to a gene: 9. The germline V gene encodes CDR1 SGHVS and CDR2 FQNEAQ. The CDR3 spans 17 residues.

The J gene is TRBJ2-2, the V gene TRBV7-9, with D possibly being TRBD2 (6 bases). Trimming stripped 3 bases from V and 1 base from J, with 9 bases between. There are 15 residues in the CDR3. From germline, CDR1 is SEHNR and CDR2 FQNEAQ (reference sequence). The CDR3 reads CASSFLALNTGELFF. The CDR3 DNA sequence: TGTGCCAGCAGCTTCCTAGCGCTGAACACCGGGGAGCTGTTTTTT.

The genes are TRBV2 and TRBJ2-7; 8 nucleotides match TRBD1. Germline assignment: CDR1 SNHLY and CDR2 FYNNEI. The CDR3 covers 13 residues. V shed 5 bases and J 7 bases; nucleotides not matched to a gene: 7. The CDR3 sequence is CASSKGTGGEQYF. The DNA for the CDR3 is TGTGCCAGCAGTAAAGGGACAGGCGGAGAGCAGTACTTC. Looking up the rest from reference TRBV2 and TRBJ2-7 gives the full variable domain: EPEVTQTPSHQVTQMGQEVILRCVPISNHLYFYWYRQILGQKVEFLVSFYNNEISEKSEIFDDQFSVERPDGSNFTLKIRSTKLEDSAMYFCASSKGTGGEQYFGPGTRLTVT.

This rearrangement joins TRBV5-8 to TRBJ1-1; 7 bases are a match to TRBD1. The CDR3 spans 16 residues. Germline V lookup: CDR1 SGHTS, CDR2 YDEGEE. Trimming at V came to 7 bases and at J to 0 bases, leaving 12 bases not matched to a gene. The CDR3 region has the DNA TGTGCCAGCGACCCGAAAACAGGGGTGATGAACACTGAAGCTTTCTTT. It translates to CASDPKTGVMNTEAFF.

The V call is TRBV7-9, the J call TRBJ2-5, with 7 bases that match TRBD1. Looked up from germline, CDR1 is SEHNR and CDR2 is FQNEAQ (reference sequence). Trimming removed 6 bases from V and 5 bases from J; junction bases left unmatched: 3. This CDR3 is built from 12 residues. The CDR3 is CASRGGRETQYF. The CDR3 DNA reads TGTGCCAGCAGAGGGGGCAGGGAGACCCAGTACTTC.

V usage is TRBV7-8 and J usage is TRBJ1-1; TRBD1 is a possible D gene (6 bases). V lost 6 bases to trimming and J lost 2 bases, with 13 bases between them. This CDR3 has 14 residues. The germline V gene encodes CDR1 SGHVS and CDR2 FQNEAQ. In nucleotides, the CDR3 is TGTGCCAGCAGACTCGGACAGTCAAACACTGAAGCTTTCTTT. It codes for CASRLGQSNTEAFF. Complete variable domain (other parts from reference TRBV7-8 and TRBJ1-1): GAGVSQSPRYKVAKRGQDVALRCDPISGHVSLFWYQQALGQGPEFLTYFQNEAQLDKSGLPSDRFFAERPEGSVSTLKIQRTQQEDSAVYLCASRLGQSNTEAFFGQGTRLTVV.

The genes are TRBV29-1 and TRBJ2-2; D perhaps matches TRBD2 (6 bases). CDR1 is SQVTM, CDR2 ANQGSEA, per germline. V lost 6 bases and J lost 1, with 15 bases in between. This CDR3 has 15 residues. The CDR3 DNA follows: TGCAGCGTCGGCGCGGGGCGGGGGAACACCGGGGAGCTGTTTTTT. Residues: CSVGAGRGNTGELFF.

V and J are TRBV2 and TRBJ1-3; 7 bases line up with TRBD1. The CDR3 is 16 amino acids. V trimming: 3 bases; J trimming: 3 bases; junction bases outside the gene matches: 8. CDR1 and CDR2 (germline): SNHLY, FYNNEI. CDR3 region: CASSDLEGAIGNTIYF. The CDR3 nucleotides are TGTGCCAGCAGTGATCTAGAGGGGGCGATTGGAAACACCATATATTTT.

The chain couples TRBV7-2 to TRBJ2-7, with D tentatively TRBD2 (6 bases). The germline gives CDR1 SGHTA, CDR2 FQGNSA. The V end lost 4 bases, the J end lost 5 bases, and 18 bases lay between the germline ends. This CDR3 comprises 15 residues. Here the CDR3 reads CASSSGGRWVNEQYF. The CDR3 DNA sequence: TGTGCCAGCAGCTCCGGAGGGAGGTGGGTCAACGAGCAGTACTTC.

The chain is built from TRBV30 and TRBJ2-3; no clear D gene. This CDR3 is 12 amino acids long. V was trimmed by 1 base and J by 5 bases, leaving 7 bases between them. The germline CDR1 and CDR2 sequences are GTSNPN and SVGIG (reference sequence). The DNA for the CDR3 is TGTGCCTGGAGTGCCTCGGGAGATACGCAGTATTTT. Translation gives CAWSASGDTQYF.

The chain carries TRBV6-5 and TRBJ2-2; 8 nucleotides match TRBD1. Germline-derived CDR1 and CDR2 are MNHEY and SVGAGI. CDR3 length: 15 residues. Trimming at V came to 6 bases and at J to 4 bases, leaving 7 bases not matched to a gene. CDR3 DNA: TGTGCCAGCAGCCTACAGGGGGATGGCACCGGGGAGCTGTTTTTT. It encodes CASSLQGDGTGELFF.

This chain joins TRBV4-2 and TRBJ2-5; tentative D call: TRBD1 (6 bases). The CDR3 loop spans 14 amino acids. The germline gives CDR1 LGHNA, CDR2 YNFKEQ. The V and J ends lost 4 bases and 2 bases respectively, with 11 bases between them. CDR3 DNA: TGTGCCAGCAGCCCAGGGGCCCCACAAGAGACCCAGTACTTC. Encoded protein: CASSPGAPQETQYF.

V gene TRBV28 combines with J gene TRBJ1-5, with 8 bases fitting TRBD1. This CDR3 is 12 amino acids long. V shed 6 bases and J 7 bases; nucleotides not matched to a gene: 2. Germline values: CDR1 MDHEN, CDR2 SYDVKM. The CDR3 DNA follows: TGTGCCAGCAGCCCAGGGGGCCAGCCCCAGCATTTT. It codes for CASSPGGQPQHF.

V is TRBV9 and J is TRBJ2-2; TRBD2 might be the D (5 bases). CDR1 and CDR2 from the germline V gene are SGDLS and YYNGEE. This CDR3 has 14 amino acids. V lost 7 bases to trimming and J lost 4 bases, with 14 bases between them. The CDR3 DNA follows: TGTGCCAGCGGGGAGATAGGTACCACCGGGGAGCTGTTTTTT. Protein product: CASGEIGTTGELFF.

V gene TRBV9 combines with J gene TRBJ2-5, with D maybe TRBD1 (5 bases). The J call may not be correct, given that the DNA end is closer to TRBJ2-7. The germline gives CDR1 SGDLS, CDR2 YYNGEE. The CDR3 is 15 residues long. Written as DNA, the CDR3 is TGTGCCAGCAGCGTAGGTAGGGGAAGAGGTTACGAGCAGTACTTC. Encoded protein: CASSVGRGRGYEQYF.

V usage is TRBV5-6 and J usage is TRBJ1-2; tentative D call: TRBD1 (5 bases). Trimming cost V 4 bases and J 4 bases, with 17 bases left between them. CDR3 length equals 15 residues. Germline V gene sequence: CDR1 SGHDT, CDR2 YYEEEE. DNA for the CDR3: TGTGCCAGCAGCCCTACAGGTCCGACCCTCTATGGCTACACCTTC. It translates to CASSPTGPTLYGYTF.

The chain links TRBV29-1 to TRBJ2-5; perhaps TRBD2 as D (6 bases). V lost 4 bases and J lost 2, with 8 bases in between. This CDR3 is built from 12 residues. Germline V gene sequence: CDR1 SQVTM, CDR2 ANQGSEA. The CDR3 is CSVAGGQETQYF. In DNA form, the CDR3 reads TGCAGCGTTGCCGGGGGTCAAGAGACCCAGTACTTC.

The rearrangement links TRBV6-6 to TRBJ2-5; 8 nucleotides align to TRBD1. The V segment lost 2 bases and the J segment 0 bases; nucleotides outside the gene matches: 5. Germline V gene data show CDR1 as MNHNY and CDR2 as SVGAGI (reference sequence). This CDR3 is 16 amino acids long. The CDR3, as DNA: TGTGCCAGCAGTTACGGGGTCAGGGGGCACCAAGAGACCCAGTACTTC. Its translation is CASSYGVRGHQETQYF.